The text below deals with one TCR beta chain. Its antigen is unknown. Germline V CDR1 and CDR2: SGHDT, YYEEEE. V gave up 0 bases and J gave up 2 bases, with 12 bases separating them. CDR3 length: 16 amino acids. Use of 60 Vbeta and 13 Jbeta primers characterized the PCR. Produced via immunoSEQ multiplex PCR; TCRdb's table is partial and in-frame only. Of about 180,000 clones listed, around four fifths are singletons. The record originates from a study of cytomegalovirus exposure and HLA in healthy donors. Study-level points and caveats: As a later analysis showed, a missense DCLRE1C variant was linked to trimming of TCR beta V- and J-genes.

Sequenced material: PBMCs. J is TRBJ2-1 and V is TRBV5-6; D might be TRBD2 (6 bases). This receptor was identified in a man aged 30 to 45 in good health and CMV-seronegative. CDR3 loop: CASSLGLGGTYNEQFF. DNA of the CDR3: TGTGCCAGCAGCTTGGGTCTCGGAGGGACCTACAATGAGCAGTTCTTC.